Listed below are T cell receptor beta chains from one sample, sequenced in a study of T cell responses to AZD1222 COVID-19 vaccine. TCRdb's copy holds only in-frame clones and misses some; the assay was immunoSEQ multiplex PCR. The sample shows some 180,000 clones, roughly 89% of them seen only once. Sequencing was performed on peripheral blood, taken 28 days after the second AZD1222 dose. The receptor source for this set is an adult who received the AZD1222 COVID-19 vaccine. CDR3s include the opening cysteine and the closing phenylalanine or tryptophan. D genes are given only for firm matches. Clone size is not always given. Where it is, it says once, few, many or a class for expanded clones.

j_gene: TRBJ2-7
d_gene: NA
v_gene: TRBV6-1
abundance: NA
CDR3nt: TGTGCCAGCAGTGAGGCCGCCTACGAGCAGTACTTC
CDR3aa: CASSEAAYEQYF

j_gene: TRBJ1-4
d_gene: NA
v_gene: TRBV18
abundance: NA
CDR3nt: TGTGCCAGCTCACCCGAAGGACACTCTAATGAAAAACTGTTTTTT
CDR3aa: CASSPEGHSNEKLFF

j_gene: TRBJ1-2
d_gene: NA
v_gene: TRBV3-1/TRBV3-2
abundance: NA
CDR3nt: TGTGCCAGCAGCCCTCTAAACACCCGACGGGATGGCTACACCTTC
CDR3aa: CASSPLNTRRDGYTF

j_gene: TRBJ1-5
d_gene: NA
v_gene: TRBV5-8
abundance: NA
CDR3nt: TGTGCCAGCAGCGCAATACCGAATAGCAATCAGCCCCAGCATTTT
CDR3aa: CASSAIPNSNQPQHF

j_gene: TRBJ2-3
d_gene: NA
v_gene: TRBV27
abundance: NA
CDR3nt: TGTGCCAGCAGCGGCTCCACCGAGGGCACAGATACGCAGTATTTT
CDR3aa: CASSGSTEGTDTQYF

j_gene: TRBJ1-6
d_gene: NA
v_gene: TRBV6-2/TRBV6-3
abundance: NA
CDR3nt: TGTGCCAGCAGCTCGACCTGGCAACGGACGAATTCACCCCTCCACTTT
CDR3aa: CASSSTWQRTNSPLHF

j_gene: TRBJ1-1
d_gene: NA
v_gene: TRBV4-3
abundance: NA
CDR3nt: TGCGCCAGCAGCCGAGAGAGGCTCCAGAACACTGAAGCTTTCTTT
CDR3aa: CASSRERLQNTEAFF

j_gene: TRBJ2-5
d_gene: NA
v_gene: TRBV5-4
abundance: NA
CDR3nt: TGTGCCAGCAGCTTCTATCGGGAGACCCAGTACTTC
CDR3aa: CASSFYRETQYF

j_gene: TRBJ2-7
d_gene: NA
v_gene: TRBV5-8
abundance: once
CDR3nt: TGTGCCAGCAGCAGCCACCCTGGGGTCACCTACGAGCAGTACTTC
CDR3aa: CASSSHPGVTYEQYF

j_gene: TRBJ2-5
d_gene: TRBD1
v_gene: TRBV29-1
abundance: NA
CDR3nt: TGCAGCGTTGAAAAGGACAGGTACTGGGGAACCCAGTACTTC
CDR3aa: CSVEKDRYWGTQYF

j_gene: TRBJ1-1
d_gene: TRBD1
v_gene: TRBV2
abundance: NA
CDR3nt: TGTGCCAATACGGACAGAGGGGGCACGAGGAACACTGAAGCTTTCTTT
CDR3aa: CANTDRGGTRNTEAFF

j_gene: TRBJ1-2
d_gene: NA
v_gene: TRBV7-9
abundance: NA
CDR3nt: TGTGCCAGCAGCTCGCGGGTTGGGGGAAGTGGCTACACCTTC
CDR3aa: CASSSRVGGSGYTF

j_gene: TRBJ1-5
d_gene: NA
v_gene: TRBV5-5
abundance: NA
CDR3nt: TGTGCCAGCAGCCCCGGGGGGTCGAGTCAGCCCCAGCATTTT
CDR3aa: CASSPGGSSQPQHF

j_gene: TRBJ2-2
d_gene: NA
v_gene: TRBV5-1
abundance: NA
CDR3nt: TGCGCCAGCAGACTAGCAGCGGGGGAGCTGTTTTTT
CDR3aa: CASRLAAGELFF

j_gene: TRBJ1-5
d_gene: NA
v_gene: TRBV6-1
abundance: few
CDR3nt: TGTGCCAGCAGTGAAGGGGTGGGGAATCAGCCCCAGCATTTT
CDR3aa: CASSEGVGNQPQHF

j_gene: TRBJ2-6
d_gene: NA
v_gene: TRBV6-5
abundance: NA
CDR3nt: TGTGCCAGCAGCCCAGACCCTTCTGGGGCCAACGTCCTGACTTTC
CDR3aa: CASSPDPSGANVLTF

j_gene: TRBJ2-5
d_gene: TRBD2
v_gene: TRBV27
abundance: NA
CDR3nt: TGTGCCAGCAGTTTATCGGTAGCGGGGGGTCGGGAGACCCAGTACTTC
CDR3aa: CASSLSVAGGRETQYF